This T cell receptor beta chain comes out of a study of CD8 T cells in ankylosing spondylitis. TCRdb independently ran MiXCR on the 5' RACE reads; one entry per CDR3 protein. Among 26,000 or so distinct CDR3 sequences, approximately 8% were seen once, and the ten largest hold about 31%. This clonotype was recorded a few times. Its matching antigen is unknown. CDR1 is SQVTM and CDR2 is ANQGSEA in the germline V gene. The CDR3 has 12 amino acids. V gave up 3 bases and J gave up 10 bases, with 13 bases separating them. Study outcomes and limitations: Disease-linked clones were reportedly significantly enriched in matched ankylosing spondylitis synovial fluid.

The source of this sequence is a male donor with ankylosing spondylitis or in good health (not recorded which). Sequenced: blood. The chain joins TRBV29-1 to TRBJ2-4, with D perhaps matching TRBD1 or TRBD2 (5 bases each). CDR3 sequence reads: CSVDGGTGIQYF. As DNA, the CDR3 is TGCAGCGTTGATGGGGGAACTGGGATTCAGTACTTC. Variable domain in full (rest from reference TRBV29-1 and TRBJ2-4): SAVISQKPSRDICQRGTSLTIQCQVDSQVTMMFWYRQQPGQSLTLIATANQGSEATYESGFVIDKFPISRPNLTFSTLTVSNMSPEDSSIYLCSVDGGTGIQYFGAGTRLSVL.